This T cell receptor beta chain was captured in a study of T cells in localized non-small cell lung cancer (dated by TCRdb to 2020 to 2022). As for the study more broadly: Comparing tumors with uninvolved tumor-adjacent lungs, the study looked at the T cell repertoires of roughly 250 patients with early-stage NSCLC. The cohort was made up of around 240 treatment-naive NSCLC patients whose localized lung tumors had been resected. A mean age of approximately 66 years was recorded for the NSCLC patients, of whom roughly 130 were male and some 100 were female.

Results and caveats for the whole study, not just this receptor: The highest T cell clonality was observed in uninvolved tumor-adjacent lung, where clonality exceeded that of tumor, suggesting that antigenic responses were more focused in uninvolved tumor-adjacent lung. Multi-region tumor sequencing was not performed, so intratumor heterogeneity could not be excluded. A median of approximately 50 of the top 100 tumor clones turned up in the paired uninvolved adjacent lung, and 25 to 30 of those clones also ranked among the top 100 of that same adjacent lung. Because the study design was exploratory, TCR variables were selected using unadjusted p-values without false-discovery rate correction. Longer overall survival was associated with higher blood T cell density, whereas shorter survival was associated with higher adjacent-lung clonality.

Details on this clone: The antigen it recognizes is unknown. No base qualities exist here, and no much larger clone lies one base off it.

The immunoSEQ Assay was used to sequence TCR beta CDR3 regions from DNA. In the authors' own workflow: To compute T cell density, TCR beta template counts were normalized to usable DNA, which was estimated by amplifying housekeeping genes. Using the preseqR package, richness was estimated by extrapolating to 120,000 templates for tissue samples and 400,000 templates for PBMC samples. Clonality was taken to be one minus Pielou's evenness. To identify tissue-enriched TCRs, differential abundance testing was run on productive amino-acid clonotypes with a minimum total count of 5 and an alpha of 0.1. Repertoire overlap between compartments was quantified with the Jaccard Index and Morisita Overlap Index. GLIPH grouped TCR beta CDR3s together with public tetramer-defined viral CDR3s, and a viral motif had to include at least three viral sequences and also show V-gene enrichment. TCRdb obtained this table from immuneACCESS and retained in-frame rearrangements with V and J assigned. These tables miss some clones; where compared with another copy, unresolved V genes account for less than half of the shortfall, and the remainder is unexplained. That table furnishes V, J and clone size, whereas the DNA furnished D and trimming. A total of approximately 30,000 clones appear in this sample, 88% of them only once. The ten largest clones add up to 4.2% of the sample.

From its cysteine to its phenylalanine, the CDR3 spans 16 amino acids. The entry retains the CDR3 DNA only, 48 bases that are in frame from base 1. The germline V gene sets CDR1 to MDHEN and CDR2 to SYDVKM. The V end gives up 5 bases and the J end 3 bases, leaving 8 bases in the junction not matched to a gene. At diagnosis, tumor, uninvolved tumor-adjacent lung and peripheral blood were collected and then preserved as a mix of FFPE and fresh-frozen material. For TCR repertoire profiling, blood samples were analyzed in the form of peripheral blood mononuclear cells. The material was peripheral blood mononuclear cells, obtained before any cancer treatment. The chain was built from TRBV28 and TRBJ2-7; 12 nucleotides in the junction match TRBD2. This receptor was identified in a woman between 35 and 75 years old with stage III lung adenocarcinoma. The bases are TGTGCCAGCAGTGCCCGGACTAGCGGGGCAAACTACGAGCAGTACTTC. Its protein product is CASSARTSGANYEQYF. With the rest looked up from the reference TRBV28 and TRBJ2-7 genes rather than sequenced, the full variable domain is DVKVTQSSRYLVKRTGEKVFLECVQDMDHENMFWYRQDPGLGLRLIYFSYDVKMKEKGDIPEGYSVSREKKERFSLILESASTNQTSMYLCASSARTSGANYEQYFGPGTRLTVT.